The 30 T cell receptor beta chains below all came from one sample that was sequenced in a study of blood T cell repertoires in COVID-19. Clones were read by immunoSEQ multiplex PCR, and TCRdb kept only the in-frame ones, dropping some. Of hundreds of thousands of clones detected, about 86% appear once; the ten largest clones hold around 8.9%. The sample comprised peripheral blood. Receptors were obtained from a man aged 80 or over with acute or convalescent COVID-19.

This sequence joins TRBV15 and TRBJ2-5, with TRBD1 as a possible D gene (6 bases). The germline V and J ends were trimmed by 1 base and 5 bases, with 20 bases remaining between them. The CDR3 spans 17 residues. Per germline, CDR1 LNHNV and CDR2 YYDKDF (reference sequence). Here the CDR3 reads CATSRGGRGMLGETQYF. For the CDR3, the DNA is TGTGCCACCAGCAGAGGGGGGCGCGGAATGTTGGGGGAGACCCAGTACTTC.

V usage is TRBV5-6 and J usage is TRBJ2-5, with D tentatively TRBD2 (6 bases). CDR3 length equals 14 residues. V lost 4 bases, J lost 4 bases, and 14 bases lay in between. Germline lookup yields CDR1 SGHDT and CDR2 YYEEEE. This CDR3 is CASSPPGLLETQYF. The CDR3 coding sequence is TGTGCCAGCAGCCCTCCGGGACTTTTAGAGACCCAGTACTTC.

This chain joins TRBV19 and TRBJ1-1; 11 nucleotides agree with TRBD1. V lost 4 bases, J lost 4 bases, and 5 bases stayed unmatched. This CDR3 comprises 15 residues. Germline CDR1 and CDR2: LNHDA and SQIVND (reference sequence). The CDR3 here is CASSSRTGGFTEAFF. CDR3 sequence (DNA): TGTGCCAGTAGTAGCCGGACAGGGGGCTTCACTGAAGCTTTCTTT. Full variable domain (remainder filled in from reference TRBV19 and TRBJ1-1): DGGITQSPKYLFRKEGQNVTLSCEQNLNHDAMYWYRQDPGQGLRLIYYSQIVNDFQKGDIAEGYSVSREKKESFPLTVTSAQKNPTAFYLCASSSRTGGFTEAFFGQGTRLTVV.

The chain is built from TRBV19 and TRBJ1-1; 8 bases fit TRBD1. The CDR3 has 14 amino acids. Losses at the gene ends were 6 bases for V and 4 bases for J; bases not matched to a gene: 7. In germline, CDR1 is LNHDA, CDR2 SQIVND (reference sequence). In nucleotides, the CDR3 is TGTGCCAGTAGCCCGGACAGGGTCGCCACTGAAGCTTTCTTT. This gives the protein CASSPDRVATEAFF.

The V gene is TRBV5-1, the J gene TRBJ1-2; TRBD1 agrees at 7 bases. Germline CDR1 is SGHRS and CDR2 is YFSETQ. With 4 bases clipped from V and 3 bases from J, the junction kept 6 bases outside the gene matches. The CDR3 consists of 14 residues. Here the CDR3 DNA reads TGCGCCAGCAGCCCGGGGACAGCCTACTATGGCTACACCTTC. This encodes CASSPGTAYYGYTF. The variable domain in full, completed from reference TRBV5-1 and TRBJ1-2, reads KAGVTQTPRYLIKTRGQQVTLSCSPISGHRSVSWYQQTPGQGLQFLFEYFSETQRNKGNFPGRFSGRQFSNSRSEMNVSTLELGDSALYLCASSPGTAYYGYTFGSGTRLTVV.

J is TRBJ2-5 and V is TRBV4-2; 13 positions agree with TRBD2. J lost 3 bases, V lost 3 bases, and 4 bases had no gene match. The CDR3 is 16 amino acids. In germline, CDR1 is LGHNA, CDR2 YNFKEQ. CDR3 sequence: CASSHALAGGEETQYF. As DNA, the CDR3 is TGTGCCAGCAGCCATGCACTAGCGGGGGGGGAAGAGACCCAGTACTTC.

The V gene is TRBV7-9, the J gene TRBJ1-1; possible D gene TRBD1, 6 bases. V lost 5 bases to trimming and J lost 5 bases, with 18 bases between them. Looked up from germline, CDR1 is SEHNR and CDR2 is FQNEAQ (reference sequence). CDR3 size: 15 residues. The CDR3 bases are TGTGCCAGCAGCCCCTGGGCAGGGGAAAGGACTGAAGCTTTCTTT. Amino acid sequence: CASSPWAGERTEAFF.

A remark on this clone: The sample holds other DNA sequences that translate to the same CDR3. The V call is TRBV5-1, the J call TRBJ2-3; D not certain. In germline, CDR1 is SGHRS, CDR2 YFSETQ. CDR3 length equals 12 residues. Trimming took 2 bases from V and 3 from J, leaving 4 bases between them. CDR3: CASSLATDTQYF. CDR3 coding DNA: TGCGCCAGCAGCTTAGCAACAGATACGCAGTATTTT.

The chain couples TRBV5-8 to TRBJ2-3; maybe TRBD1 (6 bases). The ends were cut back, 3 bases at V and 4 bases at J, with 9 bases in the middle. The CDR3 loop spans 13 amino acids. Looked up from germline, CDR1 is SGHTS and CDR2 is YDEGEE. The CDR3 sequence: CASSSGVADTQYF. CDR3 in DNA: TGTGCCAGCAGCTCAGGGGTCGCAGATACGCAGTATTTT.

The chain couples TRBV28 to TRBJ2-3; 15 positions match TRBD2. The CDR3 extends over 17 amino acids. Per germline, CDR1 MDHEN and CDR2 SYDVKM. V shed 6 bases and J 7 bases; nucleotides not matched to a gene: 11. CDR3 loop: CASSLRGLAGGSYTQYF. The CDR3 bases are TGTGCCAGCAGCCTAAGGGGACTAGCGGGGGGTTCTTATACGCAGTATTTT.

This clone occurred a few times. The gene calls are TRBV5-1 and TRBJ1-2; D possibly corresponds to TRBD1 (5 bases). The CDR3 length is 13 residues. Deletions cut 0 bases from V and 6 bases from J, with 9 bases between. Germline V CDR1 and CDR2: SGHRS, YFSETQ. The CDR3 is CASSLEVGDGYTF. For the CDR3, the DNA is TGCGCCAGCAGCTTGGAGGTAGGGGATGGCTACACCTTC.

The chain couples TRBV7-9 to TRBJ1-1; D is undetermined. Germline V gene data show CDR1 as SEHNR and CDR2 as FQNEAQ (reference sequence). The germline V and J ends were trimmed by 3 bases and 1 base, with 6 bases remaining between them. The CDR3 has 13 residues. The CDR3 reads CASSFSTNTEAFF. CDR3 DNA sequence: TGTGCCAGCAGCTTTAGTACGAACACTGAAGCTTTCTTT.

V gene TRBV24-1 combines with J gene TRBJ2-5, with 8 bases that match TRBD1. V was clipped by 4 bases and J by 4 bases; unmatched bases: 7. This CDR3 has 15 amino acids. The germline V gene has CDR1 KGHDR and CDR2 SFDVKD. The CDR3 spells CATSDPGGASETQYF. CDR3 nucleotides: TGTGCCACCAGTGACCCAGGGGGCGCATCAGAGACCCAGTACTTC.

The CDR3 sequence: CASSQETGFLEAFF. The DNA of the CDR3 is TGTGCCAGCAGCCAGGAAACAGGGTTTCTGGAAGCTTTCTTT. This sequence joins TRBV3-1 (or the pseudogene TRBV3-2) and TRBJ1-1, with D perhaps matching TRBD1 (6 bases). Looked up from germline, CDR1 is LGHDT and CDR2 is YNNKEL (reference sequence). The CDR3 has 14 residues. V dropped 3 bases and J dropped 8 bases, with 16 bases sitting between them.

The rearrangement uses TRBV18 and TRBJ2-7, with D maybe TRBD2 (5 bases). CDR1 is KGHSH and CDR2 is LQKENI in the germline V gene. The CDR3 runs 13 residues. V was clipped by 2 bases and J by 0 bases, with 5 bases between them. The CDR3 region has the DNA TGTGCCAGCTCACCAAGCGGCTCCTACGAGCAGTACTTC. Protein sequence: CASSPSGSYEQYF. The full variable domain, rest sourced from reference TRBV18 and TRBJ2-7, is NAGVMQNPRHLVRRRGQEARLRCSPMKGHSHVYWYRQLPEEGLKFMVYLQKENIIDESGMPKERFSAEFPKEGPSILRIQQVVRGDSAAYFCASSPSGSYEQYFGPGTRLTVT.

The CDR3 DNA reads as TGTGCCAGCAGCCAAGAAACATATGGAAACACCATATATTTT. Its protein product is CASSQETYGNTIYF. The J gene is TRBJ1-3, the V gene TRBV3-1 (or the pseudogene TRBV3-2), with unresolved D. CDR3 length equals 14 residues. The germline CDR1 and CDR2 sequences are LGHDT and YNNKEL (reference sequence). The V and J ends lost 0 bases and 3 bases respectively, with 6 bases between them.

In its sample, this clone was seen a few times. CDR3 coding DNA: TGTGCCAGCAGCTCTGGACAGGGGAATGAAAAACTGTTTTTT. As protein: CASSSGQGNEKLFF. This sequence joins TRBV7-9 and TRBJ1-4, with 9 bases identical to TRBD1. Germline trimming cut 4 bases from V and 5 bases from J; bases unmatched to any gene: 2. CDR3 size: 14 residues. Germline V gene lookup returns CDR1 SEHNR and CDR2 FQNEAQ (reference sequence). The full variable domain, completed using reference TRBV7-9 and TRBJ1-4, is DTGVSQNPRHKITKRGQNVTFRCDPISEHNRLYWYRQTLGQGPEFLTYFQNEAQLEKSRLLSDRFSAERPKGSFSTLEIQRTEQGDSAMYLCASSSGQGNEKLFFGSGTQLSVL.

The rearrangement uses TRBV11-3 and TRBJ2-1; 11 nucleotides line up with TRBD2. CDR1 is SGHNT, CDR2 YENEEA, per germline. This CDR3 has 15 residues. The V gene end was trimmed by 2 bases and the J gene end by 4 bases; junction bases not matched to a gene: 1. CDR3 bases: TGTGCCAGCAGCTTATTAGCGGGGGGGTACAATGAGCAGTTCTTC. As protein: CASSLLAGGYNEQFF.

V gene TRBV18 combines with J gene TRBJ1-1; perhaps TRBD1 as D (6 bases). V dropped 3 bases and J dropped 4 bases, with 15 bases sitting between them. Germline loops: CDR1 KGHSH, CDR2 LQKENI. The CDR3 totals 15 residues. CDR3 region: CASSPTGKGSTEAFF. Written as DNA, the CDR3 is TGTGCCAGCTCACCCACAGGGAAGGGGAGCACTGAAGCTTTCTTT. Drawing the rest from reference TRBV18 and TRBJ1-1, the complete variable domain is NAGVMQNPRHLVRRRGQEARLRCSPMKGHSHVYWYRQLPEEGLKFMVYLQKENIIDESGMPKERFSAEFPKEGPSILRIQQVVRGDSAAYFCASSPTGKGSTEAFFGQGTRLTVV.

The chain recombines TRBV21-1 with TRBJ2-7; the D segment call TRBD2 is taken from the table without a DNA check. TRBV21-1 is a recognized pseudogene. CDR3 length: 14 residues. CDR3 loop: CAPPEEVSSYEQYF. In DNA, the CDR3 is TGTGCCCCCCCTGAGGAGGTTAGCTCCTACGAGCAGTACTTC.

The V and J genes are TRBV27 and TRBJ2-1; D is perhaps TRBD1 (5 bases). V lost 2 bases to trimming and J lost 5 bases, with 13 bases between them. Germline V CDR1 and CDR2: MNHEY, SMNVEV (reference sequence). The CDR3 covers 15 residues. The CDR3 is CASSLPGNGHNEQFF. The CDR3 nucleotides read TGTGCCAGCAGTTTACCAGGGAACGGGCACAATGAGCAGTTCTTC.

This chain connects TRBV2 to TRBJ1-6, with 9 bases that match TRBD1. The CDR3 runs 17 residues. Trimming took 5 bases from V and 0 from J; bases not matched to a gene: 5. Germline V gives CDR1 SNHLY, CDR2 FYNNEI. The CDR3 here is CASSPGTGSSYNSPLHF. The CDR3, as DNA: TGTGCCAGCAGTCCAGGGACAGGGAGCTCCTATAATTCACCCCTCCACTTT.

The CDR3 loop is CASSAGQRIYGYTF. DNA of the CDR3: TGTGCCAGCAGTGCGGGACAGCGTATCTATGGCTACACCTTC. The genes are TRBV28 and TRBJ1-2; the match to TRBD1 covers 7 bases. CDR3 length: 14 amino acids. V lost 5 bases, J lost 4 bases, and 7 bases stayed unmatched. The germline V gene encodes CDR1 MDHEN and CDR2 SYDVKM.

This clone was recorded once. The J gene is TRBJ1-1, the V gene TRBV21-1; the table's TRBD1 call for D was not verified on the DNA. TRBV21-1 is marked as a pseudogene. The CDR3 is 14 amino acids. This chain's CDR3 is CASSKAPGSHEAFF. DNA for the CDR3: TGTGCCAGCAGCAAAGCCCCAGGCTCTCATGAAGCTTTCTTT.

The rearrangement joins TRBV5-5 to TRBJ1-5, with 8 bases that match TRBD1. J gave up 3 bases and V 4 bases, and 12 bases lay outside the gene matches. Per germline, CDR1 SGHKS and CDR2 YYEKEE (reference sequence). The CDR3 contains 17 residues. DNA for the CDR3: TGTGCCAGCAGCCCTTTGGACAGGGTCAACAACAATCAGCCCCAGCATTTT. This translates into CASSPLDRVNNNQPQHF.

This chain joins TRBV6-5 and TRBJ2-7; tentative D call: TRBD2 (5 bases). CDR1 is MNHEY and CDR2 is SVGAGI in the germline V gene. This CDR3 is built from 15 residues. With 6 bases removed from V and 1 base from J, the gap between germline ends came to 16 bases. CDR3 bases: TGTGCCAGCAGCACCGCGTACGGAGGATCCTACGAGCAGTACTTC. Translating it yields CASSTAYGGSYEQYF.

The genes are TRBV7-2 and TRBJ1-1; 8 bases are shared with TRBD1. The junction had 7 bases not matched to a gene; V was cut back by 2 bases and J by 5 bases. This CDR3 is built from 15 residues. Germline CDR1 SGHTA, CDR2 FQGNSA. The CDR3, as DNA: TGTGCCAGCAGCTTACAAAACAGGGGGAGTACTGAAGCTTTCTTT. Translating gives CASSLQNRGSTEAFF.

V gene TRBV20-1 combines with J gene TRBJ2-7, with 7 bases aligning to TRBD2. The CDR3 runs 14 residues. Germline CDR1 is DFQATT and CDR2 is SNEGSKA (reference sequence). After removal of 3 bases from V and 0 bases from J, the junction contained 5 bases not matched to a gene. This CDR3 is CSASPSGSSYEQYF. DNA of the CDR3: TGCAGTGCTAGTCCTAGCGGTAGCTCCTACGAGCAGTACTTC.

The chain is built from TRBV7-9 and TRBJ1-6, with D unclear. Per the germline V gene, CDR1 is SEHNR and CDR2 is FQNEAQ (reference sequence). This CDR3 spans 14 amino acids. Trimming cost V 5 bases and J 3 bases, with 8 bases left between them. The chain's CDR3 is CASSNAGYNSPLHF. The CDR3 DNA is TGTGCCAGCAGCAACGCAGGCTATAATTCACCCCTCCACTTT.

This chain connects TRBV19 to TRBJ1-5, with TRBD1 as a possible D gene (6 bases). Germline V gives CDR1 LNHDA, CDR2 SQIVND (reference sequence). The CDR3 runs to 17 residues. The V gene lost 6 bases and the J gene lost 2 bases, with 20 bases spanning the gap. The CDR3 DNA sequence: TGTGCCAGTAGCCGCTACTCGGCAGGGGTACGCAATCAGCCCCAGCATTTT. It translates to CASSRYSAGVRNQPQHF.